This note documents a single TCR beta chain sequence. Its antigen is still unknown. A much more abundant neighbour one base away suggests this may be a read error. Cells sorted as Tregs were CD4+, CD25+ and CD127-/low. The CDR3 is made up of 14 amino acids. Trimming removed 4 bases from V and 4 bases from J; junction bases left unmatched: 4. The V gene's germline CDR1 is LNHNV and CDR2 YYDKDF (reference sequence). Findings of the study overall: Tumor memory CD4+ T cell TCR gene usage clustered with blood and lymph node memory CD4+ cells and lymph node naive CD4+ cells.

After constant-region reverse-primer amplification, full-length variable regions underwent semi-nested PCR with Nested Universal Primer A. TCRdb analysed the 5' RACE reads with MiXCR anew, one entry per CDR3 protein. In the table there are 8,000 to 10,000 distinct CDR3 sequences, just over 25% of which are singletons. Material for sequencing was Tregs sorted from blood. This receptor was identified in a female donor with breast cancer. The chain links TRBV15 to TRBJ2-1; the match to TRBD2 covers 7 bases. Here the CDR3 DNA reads TGTGCCACCAGCAAAAGCGGGATTTACAATGAGCAGTTCTTC. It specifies CATSKSGIYNEQFF.